This T cell receptor (beta chain) was retrieved from a study of blood T cell repertoires in COVID-19. The table came from immunoSEQ multiplex PCR; TCRdb's copy has only in-frame clones and leaves some out. There are about 300,000 clones in the sample; more than 80% occur only once, and 6% to 7% lies in the top ten. This CDR3 has 15 residues. Germline V gene data show CDR1 as SNHLY and CDR2 as FYNNEI. Losses at the gene ends were 7 bases for V and 2 bases for J; bases not matched to a gene: 5. V gene TRBV2 combines with J gene TRBJ2-5; TRBD2 aligns across 12 bases. The TCR comes from a young woman with COVID-19, enrolled during active disease. The sample taken for sequencing was peripheral blood. CDR3 sequence (DNA): TGTGCCAGCACCTGGACTAGCGGGATACAAGAGACCCAGTACTTC. Its protein product is CASTWTSGIQETQYF. Together with reference TRBV2 and TRBJ2-5, the CDR3 gives the full variable domain: EPEVTQTPSHQVTQMGQEVILRCVPISNHLYFYWYRQILGQKVEFLVSFYNNEISEKSEIFDDQFSVERPDGSNFTLKIRSTKLEDSAMYFCASTWTSGIQETQYFGPGTRLLVL.